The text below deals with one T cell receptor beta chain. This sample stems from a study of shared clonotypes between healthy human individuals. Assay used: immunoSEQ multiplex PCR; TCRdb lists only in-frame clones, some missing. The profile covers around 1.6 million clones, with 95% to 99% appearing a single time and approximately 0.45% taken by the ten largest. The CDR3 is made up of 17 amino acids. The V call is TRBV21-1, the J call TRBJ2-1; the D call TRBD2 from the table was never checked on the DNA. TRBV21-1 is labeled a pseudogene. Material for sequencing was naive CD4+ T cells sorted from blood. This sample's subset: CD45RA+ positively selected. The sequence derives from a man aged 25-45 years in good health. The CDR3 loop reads CASSNPAGGWTYNEQFF. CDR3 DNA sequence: TGTGCCAGCAGCAACCCAGCGGGGGGCTGGACCTACAATGAGCAGTTCTTC.